The sequence of this T cell receptor (beta chain) was determined in a study of OX40 agonist ivuxolimab in advanced cancers. The germline CDR1 and CDR2 sequences are MDHEN and SYDVKM. The CDR3 runs 15 residues. V lost 2 bases to trimming and J lost 6 bases, with 17 bases between them. Sequencing used immunoSEQ multiplex PCR; TCRdb keeps in-frame clones, though not all of them. In the table there are under 60,000 clones, 75% to 90% of which are singletons. The input for sequencing was CD4+ or CD8+ T cells sorted from blood, taken in a trial of the OX40 agonist ivuxolimab. The source is an adult with an advanced solid tumor such as melanoma, head and neck, liver or kidney cancer. This sequence joins TRBV28 and TRBJ2-7, with D perhaps given as TRBD1 or TRBD2 (5 bases each). CDR3 DNA: TGTGCCAGCAGTTTAGGGTTATTGGGGGAGACCGAGCAGTACTTC. It encodes CASSLGLLGETEQYF.